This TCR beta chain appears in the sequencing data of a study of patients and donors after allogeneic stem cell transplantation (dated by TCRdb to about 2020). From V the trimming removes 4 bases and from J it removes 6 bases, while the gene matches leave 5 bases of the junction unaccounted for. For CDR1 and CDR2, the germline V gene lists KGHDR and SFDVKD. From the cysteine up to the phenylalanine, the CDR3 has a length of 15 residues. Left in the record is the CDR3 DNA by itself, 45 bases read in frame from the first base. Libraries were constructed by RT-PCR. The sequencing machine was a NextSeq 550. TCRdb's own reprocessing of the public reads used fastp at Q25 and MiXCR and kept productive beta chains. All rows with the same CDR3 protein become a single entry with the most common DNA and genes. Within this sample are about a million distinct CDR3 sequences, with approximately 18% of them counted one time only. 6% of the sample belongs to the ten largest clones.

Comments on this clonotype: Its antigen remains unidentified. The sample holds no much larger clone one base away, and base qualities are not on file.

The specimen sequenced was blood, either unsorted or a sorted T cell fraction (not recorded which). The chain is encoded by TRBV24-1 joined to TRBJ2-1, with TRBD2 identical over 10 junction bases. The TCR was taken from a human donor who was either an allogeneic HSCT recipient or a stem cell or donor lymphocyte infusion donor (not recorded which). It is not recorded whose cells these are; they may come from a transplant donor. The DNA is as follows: TGTGCCACCAGTGACCGCGGGACTAGCGTCAATGAGCAGTTCTTC. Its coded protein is CATSDRGTSVNEQFF.